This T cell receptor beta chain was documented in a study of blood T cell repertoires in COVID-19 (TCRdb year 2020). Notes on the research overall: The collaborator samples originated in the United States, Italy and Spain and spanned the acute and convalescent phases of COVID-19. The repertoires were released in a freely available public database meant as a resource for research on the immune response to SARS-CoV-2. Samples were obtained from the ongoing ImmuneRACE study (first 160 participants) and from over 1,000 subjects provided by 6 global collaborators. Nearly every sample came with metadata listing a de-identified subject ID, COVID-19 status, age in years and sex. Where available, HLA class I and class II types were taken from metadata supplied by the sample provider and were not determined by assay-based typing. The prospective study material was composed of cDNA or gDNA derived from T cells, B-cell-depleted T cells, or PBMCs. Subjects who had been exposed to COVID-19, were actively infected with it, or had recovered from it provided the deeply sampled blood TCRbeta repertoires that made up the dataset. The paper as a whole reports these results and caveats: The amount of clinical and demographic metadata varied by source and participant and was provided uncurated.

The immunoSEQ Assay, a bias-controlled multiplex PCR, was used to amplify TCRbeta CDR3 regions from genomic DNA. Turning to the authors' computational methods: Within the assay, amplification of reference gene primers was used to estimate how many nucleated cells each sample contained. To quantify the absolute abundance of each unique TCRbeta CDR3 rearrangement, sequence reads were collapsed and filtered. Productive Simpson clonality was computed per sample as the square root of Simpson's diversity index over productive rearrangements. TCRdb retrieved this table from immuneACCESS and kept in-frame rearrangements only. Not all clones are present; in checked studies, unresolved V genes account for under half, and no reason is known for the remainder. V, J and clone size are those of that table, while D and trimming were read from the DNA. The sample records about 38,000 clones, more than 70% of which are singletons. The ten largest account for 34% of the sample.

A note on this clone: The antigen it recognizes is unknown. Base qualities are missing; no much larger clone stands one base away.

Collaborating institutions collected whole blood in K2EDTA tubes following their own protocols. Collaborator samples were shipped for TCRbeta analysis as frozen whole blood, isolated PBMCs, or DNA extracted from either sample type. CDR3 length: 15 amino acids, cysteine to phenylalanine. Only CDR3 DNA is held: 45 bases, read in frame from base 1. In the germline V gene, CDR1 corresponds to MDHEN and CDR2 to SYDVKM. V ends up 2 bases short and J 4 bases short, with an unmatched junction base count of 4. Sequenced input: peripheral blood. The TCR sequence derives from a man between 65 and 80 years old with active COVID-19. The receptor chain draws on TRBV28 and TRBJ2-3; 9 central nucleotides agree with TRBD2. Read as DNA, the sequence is TGTGCCAGCAGTTTAGCGGGAGGGCCCTCAGATACGCAGTATTTT. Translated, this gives CASSLAGGPSDTQYF.